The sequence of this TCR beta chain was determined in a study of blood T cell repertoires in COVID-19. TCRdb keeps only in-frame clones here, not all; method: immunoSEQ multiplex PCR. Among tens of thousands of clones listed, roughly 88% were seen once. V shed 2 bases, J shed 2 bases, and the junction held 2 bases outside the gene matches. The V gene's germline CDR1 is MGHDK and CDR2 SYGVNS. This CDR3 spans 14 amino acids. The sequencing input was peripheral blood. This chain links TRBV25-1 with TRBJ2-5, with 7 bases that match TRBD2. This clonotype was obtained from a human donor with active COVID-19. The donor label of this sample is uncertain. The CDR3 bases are TGTGCCAGCAGTGAAGGGGGGGTTCAAGAGACCCAGTACTTC. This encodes CASSEGGVQETQYF.